One and the same sample provided the 28 T cell receptor beta chains below, sequenced in a study of cytomegalovirus exposure and HLA in healthy donors. PCR employed 60 Vbeta and 13 Jbeta primers. Profiling relied on immunoSEQ multiplex PCR, and the TCRdb table lists in-frame clones only, not all of them. There are about 90,000 clones in the sample; around three fifths occur only once, and roughly a fifth lies in the top ten. The sample was PBMCs. The receptors come from a woman aged 45 to 65 in good health and CMV-seropositive.

The chain recombines TRBV7-9 with TRBJ1-1, with a weak D call TRBD1 (6 bases). Germline V CDR1 and CDR2: SEHNR, FQNEAQ (reference sequence). The CDR3 is 16 residues long. The germline V and J ends were trimmed by 1 base and 8 bases, with 20 bases remaining between them. The CDR3 sequence: CASSLDSGGITGEAFF. The DNA of the CDR3 is TGTGCCAGCAGCTTAGATTCCGGGGGGATAACAGGGGAAGCTTTCTTT.

The chain joins TRBV5-1 to TRBJ1-1, with D maybe TRBD1 (5 bases). CDR3 length equals 15 residues. Germline V gene lookup returns CDR1 SGHRS and CDR2 YFSETQ. Trimming removed 4 bases at V and 4 bases at J, with 17 bases between. CDR3 DNA sequence: TGCGCCAGCAGCCTAAAGCCGGGGGGGTCCACTGAAGCTTTCTTT. Translating gives CASSLKPGGSTEAFF.

This clone has more than one count but fewer than ten. The J gene is TRBJ1-1, the V gene TRBV15, with TRBD1 as a possible D gene (5 bases). This CDR3 is 15 amino acids long. Germline V CDR1 and CDR2: LNHNV, YYDKDF (reference sequence). V dropped 2 bases and J dropped 3 bases, with 13 bases sitting between them. CDR3 nucleotide sequence: TGTGCCACCAGCAGATGGGGTGAAGGGGACACTGAAGCTTTCTTT. This translates into CATSRWGEGDTEAFF.

The chain uses TRBV9 and TRBJ2-7, with 7 positions matching TRBD1. The CDR3 has 14 residues. Trimming took 5 bases from V and 0 from J; bases not matched to a gene: 5. Germline CDR1 is SGDLS and CDR2 is YYNGEE. The CDR3 DNA reads as TGTGCCAGCAGTCCGGGACAGAGCTCCTACGAGCAGTACTTC. Protein product: CASSPGQSSYEQYF.

Only one count was recorded for this clone. This chain links TRBV2 with TRBJ2-5, with TRBD2 matching 10 bases. Trimming removed 6 bases from V and 4 bases from J; junction bases left unmatched: 5. The CDR3 is 14 amino acids. Germline V gene sequence: CDR1 SNHLY, CDR2 FYNNEI. The CDR3: CASSRRTSGETQYF. The CDR3 DNA reads as TGTGCCAGCAGCCGGCGGACTAGCGGAGAGACCCAGTACTTC.

The chain is built from TRBV5-4 and TRBJ2-1; 11 bases align to TRBD2. The CDR3 has 17 residues. From germline, CDR1 is SGHNT and CDR2 YYREEE (reference sequence). V lost 4 bases and J lost 5; bases outside the gene matches: 11. The CDR3 DNA reads TGTGCCAGCAGCCCTCGGGCTAGCGGGGGGAGAAACAATGAGCAGTTCTTC. It specifies CASSPRASGGRNNEQFF.

The rearrangement joins TRBV5-1 to TRBJ2-7; 8 nucleotides match TRBD2. The trim removed 0 bases at V and 2 bases at J, leaving 4 bases unmatched. In germline, CDR1 is SGHRS, CDR2 YFSETQ. CDR3 length: 15 amino acids. CDR3 bases: TGCGCCAGCAGCTTGGGCGGGGGGCTCCCCTACGAGCAGTACTTC. Encoded protein: CASSLGGGLPYEQYF.

The J gene is TRBJ2-7, the V gene TRBV6-1, with TRBD2 identical over 7 bases. V shed 1 base, J shed 7 bases, and the junction held 10 bases outside the gene matches. The CDR3 loop spans 15 amino acids. Germline V gene sequence: CDR1 MNHNS, CDR2 SASEGT. The CDR3 DNA reads as TGTGCCAGCAGTGAAGGTGGGGCGGGGGTCTTAGAGCAGTACTTC. The encoded protein is CASSEGGAGVLEQYF.

The chain combines TRBV30 with TRBJ1-4; 8 positions agree with TRBD1. The CDR3 has 13 residues. Germline V gives CDR1 GTSNPN, CDR2 SVGIG (reference sequence). V was clipped by 1 base and J by 8 bases; unmatched bases: 3. The CDR3: CAWSGQGREKLFF. The CDR3 bases are TGTGCCTGGAGTGGACAGGGGAGGGAAAAACTGTTTTTT.

J is TRBJ2-7 and V is TRBV9; no clear D gene. V lost 4 bases and J lost 5, with 16 bases in between. In germline, CDR1 is SGDLS, CDR2 YYNGEE. The CDR3 is made up of 14 amino acids. CDR3 nucleotide sequence: TGTGCCAGCAGCTCTTGGTCCCAGAACCACGAGCAGTACTTC. Amino acid sequence: CASSSWSQNHEQYF.

This clone turned up a few times. The chain carries TRBV7-2 and TRBJ1-1, with unresolved D. Trimming left V 11 bases short and J 1 base short, with 14 bases between. CDR3 length: 13 amino acids. Germline CDR1 and CDR2: SGHTA and FQGNSA. The CDR3 region is CAGTRLSNTEAFF. The CDR3 nucleotides read TGTGCCGGCACGAGGCTTTCGAACACTGAAGCTTTCTTT.

In DNA, the CDR3 is TGCGCCAGCAGCCAAGATCCTTCGGGGGAAGTGGACACAGATACGCAGTATTTT. It encodes CASSQDPSGEVDTDTQYF. The chain combines TRBV4-3 with TRBJ2-3; possibly TRBD2 for D (6 bases). This CDR3 spans 18 amino acids. Germline V CDR1 and CDR2: LGHNA, YSLEER. With 0 bases removed from V and 2 bases from J, the gap between germline ends came to 18 bases.

The rearrangement joins TRBV6-5 to TRBJ2-3, with D unresolved. V was trimmed by 1 base and J by 5 bases, leaving 10 bases between them. Per the germline V gene, CDR1 is MNHEY and CDR2 is SVGAGI. CDR3 size: 14 residues. CDR3 bases: TGTGCCAGCAGTTACTTCCCATCCAGAGATACGCAGTATTTT. Residues: CASSYFPSRDTQYF.

Points on this clone: Other DNA sequences of this sample code for an identical CDR3. The V and J genes are TRBV5-1 and TRBJ1-4; TRBD1 matches at 7 bases. Germline assignment: CDR1 SGHRS and CDR2 YFSETQ. The CDR3 length is 14 residues. Trimming removed 0 bases from V and 5 bases from J; junction bases left unmatched: 1. CDR3 amino acids: CASSLGQGNEKLFF. DNA for the CDR3: TGCGCCAGCAGCTTGGGACAGGGCAATGAAAAACTGTTTTTT.

J is TRBJ2-7 and V is TRBV7-3; TRBD1 agrees at 7 bases. The germline CDR1 and CDR2 sequences are SGHTA and FQGTGA. The CDR3 length is 13 residues. V shed 3 bases, J shed 4 bases, and the junction held 3 bases outside the gene matches. The CDR3 is CASSFGTEYEQYF. The CDR3 DNA follows: TGTGCCAGCAGCTTTGGGACAGAATACGAGCAGTACTTC.

This sequence joins TRBV9 and TRBJ1-1; D not certain. The CDR3 length is 14 residues. Trimming stripped 0 bases from V and 5 bases from J, with 11 bases between. Germline V gives CDR1 SGDLS, CDR2 YYNGEE. CDR3 sequence reads: CASSVDPGSTEAFF. In nucleotides, the CDR3 is TGTGCCAGCAGCGTAGATCCGGGGTCGACTGAAGCTTTCTTT.

The rearrangement joins TRBV6-4 to TRBJ1-5, with D possibly being TRBD1 (5 bases). The V and J ends lost 3 bases and 5 bases respectively, with 8 bases between them. The CDR3 loop spans 13 amino acids. Germline loops: CDR1 MRHNA, CDR2 SNTAGT. The CDR3 reads CASSERGDQPQHF. The DNA of the CDR3 is TGTGCCAGCAGTGAAAGGGGCGATCAGCCCCAGCATTTT.

The rearrangement uses TRBV7-9 and TRBJ2-7; D possibly corresponds to TRBD1 (6 bases). Trimming stripped 3 bases from V and 1 base from J, with 13 bases between. CDR1 SEHNR and CDR2 FQNEAQ come from the germline V gene (reference sequence). CDR3 length: 15 residues. The DNA for the CDR3 is TGTGCCAGCAGCTTTAGCAGGGGAGTATCCTACGAGCAGTACTTC. Amino acids: CASSFSRGVSYEQYF.

The chain joins TRBV30 to TRBJ1-5; D not resolved. The V and J ends lost 2 bases and 5 bases respectively, with 10 bases between them. Germline loops: CDR1 GTSNPN, CDR2 SVGIG (reference sequence). The CDR3 length is 13 residues. CDR3 sequence (DNA): TGTGCCTGGAGTCCAGACTATGATCAGCCCCAGCATTTT. It is translated as CAWSPDYDQPQHF.

The rearrangement links TRBV28 to TRBJ2-7; D perhaps matches TRBD1 (6 bases). Deletions cut 6 bases from V and 2 bases from J, with 20 bases between. CDR3 length: 16 residues. The germline CDR1 and CDR2 sequences are MDHEN and SYDVKM. CDR3 in DNA: TGTGCCAGCAGGGACCGGGACACTTTAGATCCCTACGAGCAGTACTTC. It codes for CASRDRDTLDPYEQYF.

This sequence joins TRBV5-8 and TRBJ1-5, with a possible D match to TRBD1 (6 bases). Deletions cut 2 bases from V and 7 bases from J, with 13 bases between. This CDR3 contains 14 residues. The V gene's germline CDR1 is SGHTS and CDR2 YDEGEE. CDR3 nucleotide sequence: TGTGCCAGCAGCTTTATCGCAGGGGTCCAGCCCCAGCATTTT. Translated: CASSFIAGVQPQHF.

This clone was seen a handful of times. The J gene is TRBJ2-7, the V gene TRBV10-3; 11 nucleotides agree with TRBD1. Germline-derived CDR1 and CDR2 are ENHRY and SYGVKD. The CDR3 consists of 13 residues. V lost 7 bases to trimming and J lost 3 bases; unmatched junction nucleotides: 2. The CDR3 reads CAIKGQGDYEQYF. CDR3 DNA: TGTGCCATCAAGGGACAGGGGGACTACGAGCAGTACTTC.

This clone was observed a few times. The chain employs TRBV5-4 and TRBJ2-2, with D possibly TRBD2 on 6 matching bases. Trimming stripped 0 bases from V and 5 bases from J, with 8 bases between. The CDR3 is 14 amino acids. CDR1 is SGHNT, CDR2 YYREEE, per germline (reference sequence). DNA for the CDR3: TGTGCCAGCAGCTTGGAACGGGGGACCGGGGAGCTGTTTTTT. Its translation: CASSLERGTGELFF. Drawing the rest from reference TRBV5-4 and TRBJ2-2, the complete variable domain is ETGVTQSPTHLIKTRGQQVTLRCSSQSGHNTVSWYQQALGQGPQFIFQYYREEENGRGNFPPRFSGLQFPNYSSELNVNALELDDSALYLCASSLERGTGELFFGEGSRLTVL.

The chain employs TRBV6-5 and TRBJ1-2, with a tentative D call TRBD1 (6 bases). Germline V gene data show CDR1 as MNHEY and CDR2 as SVGAGI. V shed 8 bases and J shed 7 bases, with 20 bases lying between them. The CDR3 runs 14 residues. DNA for the CDR3: TGTGCCAGCGGCCAATTAGGGGGGGCGCTTGGCTACACCTTC. It codes for CASGQLGGALGYTF.

This clone was detected many times. This chain links TRBV6-1 with TRBJ1-4, with 7 bases identical to TRBD1. The CDR3 contains 15 residues. Germline CDR1 and CDR2: MNHNS and SASEGT. The V segment lost 2 bases and the J segment 8 bases; nucleotides outside the gene matches: 8. Here the CDR3 reads CASSELRTGWEKLFF. Written as DNA, the CDR3 is TGTGCCAGCAGTGAACTGCGGACAGGTTGGGAAAAACTGTTTTTT.

This clone is a singleton in its sample. CDR3 sequence (DNA): TGCGCCAGCAGCCAAGATTTGGCAGACTATGGCTACACCTTC. It specifies CASSQDLADYGYTF. This chain connects TRBV4-3 to TRBJ1-2, with D hard to call. Germline lookup yields CDR1 LGHNA and CDR2 YSLEER. This CDR3 region has 14 residues. The V end lost 0 bases, the J end lost 3 bases, and 8 bases lay between the germline ends.

This chain links TRBV6-6 with TRBJ2-1, with 11 bases identical to TRBD2. Germline CDR1 is MNHNY and CDR2 is SVGAGI (reference sequence). Trimming cost V 9 bases and J 5 bases; bases outside gene matches: 3. The CDR3 has 13 amino acids. In nucleotides, the CDR3 is TGTGCCAGTGGGACTAGCGGAAACAATGAGCAGTTCTTC. Translation: CASGTSGNNEQFF.

This chain uses TRBV7-2 with TRBJ1-6; D is undetermined. Looked up from germline, CDR1 is SGHTA and CDR2 is FQGNSA. Trimming stripped 5 bases from V and 9 bases from J, with 20 bases between. The CDR3 is made up of 16 amino acids. The CDR3 reads CASSTPEGGGSSPLHF. The CDR3 DNA reads as TGTGCCAGCAGCACCCCCGAGGGTGGCGGGAGTTCACCCCTCCACTTT.